Below are 30 T cell receptor beta chains sequenced from a single sample in a study of glioma-infiltrating T cells. The iRepertoire nested amplicon-rescue multiplex PCR amplified TCR alpha and beta CDR3s from RNA. TCRdb reprocessed the multiplex PCR reads with MiXCR, giving one entry per CDR3 protein. The sample lists 300,000 to 450,000 distinct CDR3 sequences; roughly two fifths were seen once. What was sequenced was glioma tissue, nonneoplastic brain tissue, or PBMCs (not recorded which). The receptor set was obtained from a human donor with low-grade glioma or glioblastoma, undergoing nonglioma brain surgery, or in good health (not recorded which).

A few counts support this clonotype. The chain recombines TRBV7-9 with TRBJ2-3, with D possibly matching TRBD2 (6 bases). The CDR3 length is 13 residues. Germline V gene sequence: CDR1 SEHNR, CDR2 FQNEAQ (reference sequence). V was cut by 8 bases and J by 4 bases, with 13 bases left in between. CDR3 in amino acids: CASGRESPDTQYF. For the CDR3, the DNA is TGTGCCAGCGGGCGGGAATCACCAGATACGCAGTATTTT.

This clonotype was observed once. This rearrangement joins TRBV19 to TRBJ2-1; 12 bases map to TRBD2. The length of the CDR3 is 17 residues. V trimming: 9 bases; J trimming: 7 bases; junction bases outside the gene matches: 16. Per germline, CDR1 LNHDA and CDR2 SQIVND (reference sequence). The CDR3 region has the DNA TGTGCCAGCAGCTTGGTGCTAGCGGGAGGGGTAGCTAATGAGCAGTTCTTC. Translated, it gives CASSLVLAGGVANEQFF.

The chain's CDR3 is CSARVPTSGGPEQYF. In nucleotides, the CDR3 is TGCAGTGCTAGAGTTCCTACTAGCGGGGGCCCTGAGCAGTACTTC. V gene TRBV20-1 combines with J gene TRBJ2-7, with TRBD2 identical over 11 bases. The CDR3 length is 15 residues. J was trimmed by 7 bases and V by 1 base; bases with no gene match: 9. Germline CDR1 and CDR2: DFQATT and SNEGSKA (reference sequence).

This clonotype was seen a handful of times. The rearrangement joins TRBV20-1 to TRBJ2-5; D remains unclear. Germline V lookup: CDR1 DFQATT, CDR2 SNEGSKA (reference sequence). Trimming removed 1 base at V and 4 bases at J, with 13 bases between. This CDR3 has 14 amino acids. DNA of the CDR3: TGCAGTGCTAGAGGTCCCTACCTGGGAGAGACCCAGTACTTC. This translates into CSARGPYLGETQYF.

This clonotype showed up just a few times. The chain couples TRBV27 to TRBJ2-7; no clear D. CDR3 length: 14 amino acids. The V end was cut by 3 bases, the J end by 3 bases, with 12 bases between. Germline V gene sequence: CDR1 MNHEY, CDR2 SMNVEV (reference sequence). The CDR3 loop is CASSFKGVFYEQYF. In DNA form, the CDR3 reads TGTGCCAGCAGTTTCAAGGGTGTGTTCTACGAGCAGTACTTC.

In this sample, this clonotype turned up a few times. The V and J genes are TRBV6-1 and TRBJ1-1, with D possibly matching TRBD1 (5 bases). The germline V gene encodes CDR1 MNHNS and CDR2 SASEGT. V was shortened by 6 bases and J by 0 bases, with 8 bases between the two germline ends. The CDR3 contains 13 residues. CDR3 region: CASRQVMNTEAFF. The CDR3 DNA reads TGTGCCAGCAGACAGGTTATGAACACTGAAGCTTTCTTT.

V and J are TRBV12-3 or TRBV12-4 and TRBJ1-1; D gene ambiguous. Trimming took 6 bases from V and 10 from J, leaving 21 bases between them. There are 14 residues in the CDR3. CDR3: CASRSPRPRVGAFF. In DNA, the CDR3 is TGTGCCAGCAGGTCCCCACGACCGCGAGTTGGAGCTTTCTTT.

This clonotype showed up just a few times. The chain links TRBV10-3 to TRBJ1-2; 8 nucleotides line up with TRBD1. CDR3 size: 15 residues. Germline CDR1 and CDR2: ENHRY and SYGVKD. The J segment lost 5 bases and the V segment lost 2 bases, leaving 7 bases of the junction unmatched. This CDR3 reads CAISEIPGQAYGYTF. CDR3 nucleotide sequence: TGTGCCATCAGTGAGATACCGGGACAGGCGTATGGCTACACCTTC.

This clonotype was detected a few times. The chain links TRBV4-1 to TRBJ2-7, with D unclear. Looked up from germline, CDR1 is MGHRA and CDR2 is YSYEKL. This CDR3 spans 12 amino acids. The V and J ends lost 0 bases and 6 bases respectively, with 6 bases between them. CDR3 region: CASSQDPREQYF. CDR3 sequence (DNA): TGCGCCAGCAGCCAAGATCCCCGCGAGCAGTACTTC.

The genes are TRBV6-1 and TRBJ1-1; D ambiguous. Germline assignment: CDR1 MNHNS and CDR2 SASEGT. The V end was cut by 4 bases, the J end by 0 bases, with 9 bases between. CDR3 size: 14 residues. The CDR3 DNA sequence: TGTGCCAGCAGTGTGGATTTCATGAACACTGAAGCTTTCTTT. It is translated as CASSVDFMNTEAFF.

Comment on this clonotype: This may be a read error, as it is one base from a much larger clone. The V call is TRBV27, the J call TRBJ1-3, with D uncertain. The CDR3 has 14 residues. Germline CDR1 and CDR2: MNHEY and SMNVEV (reference sequence). Here the CDR3 reads CASSLTLSGNTINF. CDR3 DNA: TGTGCCAGCAGTTTAACTCTTTCTGGAAACACCATAAATTTT.

This chain connects TRBV12-3 or TRBV12-4 to TRBJ1-1; no definite D call. Trimming took off 4 bases at V and 1 base at J, with 10 bases between the two ends. This CDR3 has 14 amino acids. CDR3 nucleotide sequence: TGTGCCAGCAGTTCGGACGGTGCGAACACTGAAGCTTTCTTT. Translating gives CASSSDGANTEAFF.

This clonotype was found once. V usage is TRBV19 and J usage is TRBJ2-3, with TRBD1 matching 7 bases. The junction had 5 bases not matched to a gene; V was cut back by 2 bases and J by 0 bases. The CDR3 is 16 amino acids. CDR1 is LNHDA, CDR2 SQIVND, per germline (reference sequence). The CDR3 region is CASSILGTASTDTQYF. In DNA, the CDR3 is TGTGCCAGTAGTATACTTGGGACAGCTAGCACAGATACGCAGTATTTT. The full variable domain, completed using reference TRBV19 and TRBJ2-3, is DGGITQSPKYLFRKEGQNVTLSCEQNLNHDAMYWYRQDPGQGLRLIYYSQIVNDFQKGDIAEGYSVSREKKESFPLTVTSAQKNPTAFYLCASSILGTASTDTQYFGPGTRLTVL.

In its sample, this clonotype was seen once. A much larger clone sits a single nucleotide away, making a read error possible. J is TRBJ1-2 and V is TRBV6-5; D ambiguous. The CDR3 length is 16 residues. Germline V gene lookup returns CDR1 MNHEY and CDR2 SVGAGI. This CDR3 reads CAGSYLFGERDYGYTF. As DNA, the CDR3 is TGTGCCGGCAGTTACTTGTTTGGAGAGCGTGACTATGGCTACACCTTC.

This clonotype was seen only a few times. The chain has TRBV4-2 and TRBJ2-1; D might be TRBD1 (6 bases). The germline V gene encodes CDR1 LGHNA and CDR2 YNFKEQ. The CDR3 consists of 15 residues. V was clipped by 2 bases and J by 5 bases, with 13 bases between them. CDR3 sequence: CASSQLTDRDNEQFF. As DNA, the CDR3 is TGTGCCAGCAGCCAACTTACGGACAGAGACAATGAGCAGTTCTTC.

This clonotype has a handful of counts. This chain links TRBV6-5 with TRBJ2-7; a weak D match, TRBD2 (6 bases). Germline values: CDR1 MNHEY, CDR2 SVGAGI. The CDR3 is 16 residues long. V shed 2 bases and J shed 2 bases, with 16 bases lying between them. Here the CDR3 DNA reads TGTGCCAGCAGTTACCTAAGGGCGGGATCAACCTACGAGCAGTACTTC. Protein: CASSYLRAGSTYEQYF.

This clonotype came up many times. This chain joins TRBV28 and TRBJ1-6; D not certain. There are 10 residues in the CDR3. V lost 7 bases and J 8 bases, leaving 3 bases between the germline ends. Germline CDR1 and CDR2: MDHEN and SYDVKM. CDR3 coding DNA: TGTGCCAGCACCGATTCACCCCTCCACTTT. It is translated as CASTDSPLHF.

This chain joins TRBV11-2 and TRBJ1-2; D is undetermined. Trimming left V 1 base short and J 4 bases short, with 10 bases between. This CDR3 is 14 amino acids long. Looked up from germline, CDR1 is SGHAT and CDR2 is FQNNGV. CDR3 protein: CASSLGRYSYGYTF. Here the CDR3 DNA reads TGTGCCAGCAGCTTAGGGCGGTACTCCTATGGCTACACCTTC.

This clonotype was seen a single time. The V gene is TRBV20-1, the J gene TRBJ1-5; D is unresolved. The germline V and J ends were trimmed by 4 bases and 4 bases, with 8 bases remaining between them. The CDR3 sequence is 12 residues long. CDR1 is DFQATT and CDR2 is SNEGSKA in the germline V gene (reference sequence). This CDR3 is CSATTENQPQHF. CDR3 DNA: TGCAGTGCTACCACAGAGAATCAGCCCCAGCATTTT.

The chain joins TRBV12-3 or TRBV12-4 to TRBJ2-7; D perhaps matches TRBD1 (5 bases). This CDR3 is 14 amino acids long. The V and J ends lost 7 bases and 0 bases respectively, with 13 bases between them. The CDR3 here is CASIKGSGSYEQYF. Here the CDR3 DNA reads TGTGCCAGCATCAAGGGGTCTGGCTCCTACGAGCAGTACTTC.

This clonotype was counted at least ten times. V gene TRBV6-1 combines with J gene TRBJ1-1, with D possibly TRBD1 on 5 matching bases. Per the germline V gene, CDR1 is MNHNS and CDR2 is SASEGT. Trimming left V 6 bases short and J 1 base short, with 9 bases between. The CDR3 is 13 amino acids. Written as DNA, the CDR3 is TGTGCCAGCAGCGATACAGGGAACACTGAAGCTTTCTTT. It yields the protein CASSDTGNTEAFF.

The chain uses TRBV18 and TRBJ2-5; D may correspond to TRBD1 or TRBD2 (6 bases each). The germline V and J ends were trimmed by 2 bases and 5 bases, with 9 bases remaining between them. The CDR3 contains 13 residues. Germline CDR1 KGHSH, CDR2 LQKENI. The CDR3 nucleotides are TGTGCCAGCTCACCAAGGGGGGACGAGACCCAGTACTTC. Translated: CASSPRGDETQYF.

This clonotype appeared many times. The chain couples TRBV6-1 to TRBJ1-2; possible D gene TRBD1, 6 bases. The CDR3 is made up of 15 amino acids. V lost 5 bases, J lost 4 bases, and 17 bases lay in between. Germline V gene lookup returns CDR1 MNHNS and CDR2 SASEGT. Here the CDR3 DNA reads TGTGCCAGCAGTTCTCAGGGGTTTCTTGGCTATGGCTACACCTTC. Amino acids: CASSSQGFLGYGYTF.

The chain is built from TRBV9 and TRBJ1-2, with D possibly matching TRBD1 (5 bases). CDR3 size: 15 residues. Trimming removed 0 bases at V and 0 bases at J, with 9 bases between. Per the germline V gene, CDR1 is SGDLS and CDR2 is YYNGEE. CDR3 DNA: TGTGCCAGCAGCGTAGTAGACAGATCTAACTATGGCTACACCTTC. Protein product: CASSVVDRSNYGYTF.

About this clonotype: One junction end does not reproduce the germline sequence, and a read error may be involved. V gene TRBV25-1 combines with J gene TRBJ1-1; D remains ambiguous. The germline CDR1 and CDR2 sequences are MGHDK and SYGVNS. CDR3 length: 13 residues. The CDR3: CASSEVANTEAFF. CDR3 in DNA: TGTGCGAGCAGTGAAGTAGCGAACACTGAAGCTTTCTTT. The variable domain in full, completed from reference TRBV25-1 and TRBJ1-1, reads EADIYQTPRYLVIGTGKKITLECSQTMGHDKMYWYQQDPGMELHLIHYSYGVNSTEKGDLSSESTVSRIRTEHFPLTLESARPSHTSQYLCASSEVANTEAFFGQGTRLTVV.

This clonotype occurred a few times. This may stem from a read error, because a much larger clone lies one nucleotide away. This rearrangement joins TRBV28 to TRBJ1-1; no reliable D call. The V and J ends lost 7 bases and 5 bases respectively, with 17 bases between them. The CDR3 runs to 14 residues. The germline V gene encodes CDR1 MDHEN and CDR2 SYDVKM. In DNA form, the CDR3 reads TGTGCCAGCATTTCATTGGCGGTACCAACTGAAGCTTTCTTT. The encoded protein is CASISLAVPTEAFF.

The rearrangement uses TRBV6-5 and TRBJ2-3, with D tentatively TRBD2 (6 bases). Germline assignment: CDR1 MNHEY and CDR2 SVGAGI. V lost 7 bases, J lost 1 base, and 9 bases lay in between. This CDR3 is built from 13 residues. CDR3: CASMGLGTDTQYF. For the CDR3, the DNA is TGTGCCAGCATGGGACTGGGCACAGATACGCAGTATTTT.

The chain links TRBV7-2 to TRBJ2-1, with TRBD2 matching 10 bases. V lost 6 bases to trimming and J lost 2 bases; unmatched junction nucleotides: 7. Germline lookup yields CDR1 SGHTA and CDR2 FQGNSA. CDR3 length: 16 amino acids. In DNA, the CDR3 is TGTGCCAGCAGTTCAAAAACTAGCGGGGCCTACAATGAGCAGTTCTTC. Protein product: CASSSKTSGAYNEQFF.

V and J are TRBV19 and TRBJ2-3; 7 bases agree with TRBD1. V shed 5 bases and J 2 bases; nucleotides not matched to a gene: 7. Germline CDR1 reads LNHDA; CDR2 reads SQIVND (reference sequence). This CDR3 is 15 amino acids long. This CDR3 reads CASSGQVISTDTQYF. The CDR3 DNA reads as TGTGCCAGTAGTGGACAGGTGATTTCCACAGATACGCAGTATTTT.

This clonotype was seen repeatedly, ten times or more. V is TRBV6-2 or TRBV6-3 and J is TRBJ1-2, with D possibly TRBD1 on 6 matching bases. The CDR3 extends over 15 amino acids. The V gene lost 2 bases and the J gene lost 8 bases, with 18 bases spanning the gap. The germline gives CDR1 MNHEY, CDR2 SVGEGT. CDR3 region: CASSYGHRDIEGYTF. CDR3 DNA: TGTGCCAGCAGTTACGGTCACCGGGACATCGAGGGCTACACCTTC.